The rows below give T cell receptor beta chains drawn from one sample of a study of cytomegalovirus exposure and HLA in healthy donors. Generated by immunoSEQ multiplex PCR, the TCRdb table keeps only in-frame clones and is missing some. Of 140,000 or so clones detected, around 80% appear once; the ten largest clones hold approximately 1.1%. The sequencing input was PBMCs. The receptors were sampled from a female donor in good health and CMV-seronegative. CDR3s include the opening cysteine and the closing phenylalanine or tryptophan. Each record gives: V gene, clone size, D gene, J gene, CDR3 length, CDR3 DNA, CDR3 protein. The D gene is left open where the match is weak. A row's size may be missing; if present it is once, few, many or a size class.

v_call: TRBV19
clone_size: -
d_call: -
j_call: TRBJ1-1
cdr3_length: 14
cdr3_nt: TGTGCCAGTAGTATAGGCGGGGGGAACACTGAAGCTTTCTTT
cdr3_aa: CASSIGGGNTEAFF

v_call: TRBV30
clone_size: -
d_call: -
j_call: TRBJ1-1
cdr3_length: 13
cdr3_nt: TGTGCCTGGAGTGCTGCAGTGAACACTGAAGCTTTCTTT
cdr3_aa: CAWSAAVNTEAFF

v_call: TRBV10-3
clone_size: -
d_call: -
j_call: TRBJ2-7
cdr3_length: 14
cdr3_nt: TGTGCCATCAGTGAAAAAACAGGGTCCTTAGAGCAGTACTTC
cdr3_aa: CAISEKTGSLEQYF

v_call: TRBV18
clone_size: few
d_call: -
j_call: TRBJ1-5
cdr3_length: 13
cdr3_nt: TGTGCCAGCTCACCGGCGGGAAGTCAGCCCCAGCATTTT
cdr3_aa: CASSPAGSQPQHF

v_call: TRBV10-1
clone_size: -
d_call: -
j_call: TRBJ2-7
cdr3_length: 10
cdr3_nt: TGCGCCAGCAGCCACTACGAGCAGTACTTC
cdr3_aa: CASSHYEQYF

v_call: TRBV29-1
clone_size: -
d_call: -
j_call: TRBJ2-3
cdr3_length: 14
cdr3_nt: TGCAGCGTTGAAGGCAGGGTTGATACAGATACGCAGTATTTT
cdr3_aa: CSVEGRVDTDTQYF

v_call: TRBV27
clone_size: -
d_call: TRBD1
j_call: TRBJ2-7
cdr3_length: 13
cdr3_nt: TGTGCCAGTTCTTTGACAGGGTCTTACGAGCAGTACTTC
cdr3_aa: CASSLTGSYEQYF

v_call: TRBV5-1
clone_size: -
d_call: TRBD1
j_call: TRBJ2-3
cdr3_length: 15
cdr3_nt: TGCGCCAGCAGCTTGGTAGGACAGGGAAAGGATACGCAGTATTTT
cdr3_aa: CASSLVGQGKDTQYF

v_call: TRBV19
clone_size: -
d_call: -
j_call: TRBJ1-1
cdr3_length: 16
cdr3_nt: TGTGCCAGTAGGCCATGGGGAAGGGAAGACAGCACTGAAGCTTTCTTT
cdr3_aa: CASRPWGREDSTEAFF

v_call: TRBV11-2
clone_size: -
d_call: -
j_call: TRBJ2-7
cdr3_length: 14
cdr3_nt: TGTGCCAGCAGCTTAGTTGTAGTCTCCTACGAGCAGTACTTC
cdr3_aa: CASSLVVVSYEQYF

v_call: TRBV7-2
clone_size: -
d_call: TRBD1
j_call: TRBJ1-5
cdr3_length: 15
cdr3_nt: TGTGCCAGCAGCCACGACACAGGGGGCACGCAGCCCCAGCATTTT
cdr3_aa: CASSHDTGGTQPQHF

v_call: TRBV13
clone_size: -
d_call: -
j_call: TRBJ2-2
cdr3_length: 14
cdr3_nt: TGTGCCAGCAGCTTACTGCGGAACACCGGGGAGCTGTTTTTT
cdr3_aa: CASSLLRNTGELFF

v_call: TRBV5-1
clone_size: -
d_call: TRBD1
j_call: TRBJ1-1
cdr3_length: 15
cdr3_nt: TGCGCCAGCAGCACTGGACAGGATTGGGGCACTGAAGCTTTCTTT
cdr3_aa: CASSTGQDWGTEAFF

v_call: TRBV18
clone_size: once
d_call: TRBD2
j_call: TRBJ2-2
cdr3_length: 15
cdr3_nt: TGTGCCAGCTCACGACTAGCAGGGACCACCGGGGAGCTGTTTTTT
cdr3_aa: CASSRLAGTTGELFF

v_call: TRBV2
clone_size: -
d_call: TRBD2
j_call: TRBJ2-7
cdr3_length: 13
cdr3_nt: TGTGCCAGCAGTGAGACTAGCGGGGGACGCCGGTACTTC
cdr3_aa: CASSETSGGRRYF

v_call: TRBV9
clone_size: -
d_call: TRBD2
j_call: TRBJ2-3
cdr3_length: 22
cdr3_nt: TGTGCCAGCAGCGTAGGTGGTAATACAGGGGGGACTAGCGGGAGTCGGGGGGATACGCAGTATTTT
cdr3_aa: CASSVGGNTGGTSGSRGDTQYF

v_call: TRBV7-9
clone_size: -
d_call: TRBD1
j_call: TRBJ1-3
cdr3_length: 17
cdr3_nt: TGTGCCAGCAGCCTGCCCTCCGGGGACAGCTCTGGAAACACCATATATTTT
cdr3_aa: CASSLPSGDSSGNTIYF

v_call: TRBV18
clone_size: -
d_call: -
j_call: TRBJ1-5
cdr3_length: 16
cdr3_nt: TGTGCCAGCTCACCTCTCGGTCCAGGCGGCAATCAGCCCCAGCATTTT
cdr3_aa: CASSPLGPGGNQPQHF

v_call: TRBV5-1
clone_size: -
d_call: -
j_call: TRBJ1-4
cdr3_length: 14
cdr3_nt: TGCGCCAGCAGAGAACAGATAACTAATGAAAAACTGTTTTTT
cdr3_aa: CASREQITNEKLFF

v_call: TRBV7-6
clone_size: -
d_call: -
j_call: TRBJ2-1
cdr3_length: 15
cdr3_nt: TGTGCCAGCAGTTTAGAGCGGACCCCCTACAATGAGCAGTTCTTC
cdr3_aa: CASSLERTPYNEQFF

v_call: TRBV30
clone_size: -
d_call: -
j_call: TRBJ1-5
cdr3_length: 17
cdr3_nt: TGTGCCTGGAGTGCACGACATGGGGGCATCGGCAATCAGCCCCAGCATTTT
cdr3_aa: CAWSARHGGIGNQPQHF

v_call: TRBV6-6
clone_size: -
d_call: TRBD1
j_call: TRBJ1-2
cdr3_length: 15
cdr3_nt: TGTGCCAGCAGTTATGAGGGGGCGCGGATCTATGGCTACACCTTC
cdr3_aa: CASSYEGARIYGYTF

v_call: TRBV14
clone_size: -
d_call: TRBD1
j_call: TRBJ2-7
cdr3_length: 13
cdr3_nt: TGTGCCAGCGGGACAGGGATCTCCTACGAGCAGTACTTC
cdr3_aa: CASGTGISYEQYF

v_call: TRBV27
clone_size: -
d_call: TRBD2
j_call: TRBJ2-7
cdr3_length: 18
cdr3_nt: TGTGCCAGCAGTTTAGTTTTCGCCGGTCGGGGGGTCTCCTACGAGCAGTACTTC
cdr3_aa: CASSLVFAGRGVSYEQYF

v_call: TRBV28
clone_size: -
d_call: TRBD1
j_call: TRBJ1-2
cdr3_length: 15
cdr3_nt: TGTGCCAGCAGTTTGGGACAGGAGAAGAACTATGGCTACACCTTC
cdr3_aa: CASSLGQEKNYGYTF

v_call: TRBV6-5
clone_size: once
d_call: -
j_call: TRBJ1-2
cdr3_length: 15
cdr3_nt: TGTGCCAGCAGTTCCGGGGGGGGGCCCGTTGGTGGCTACACCTTC
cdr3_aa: CASSSGGGPVGGYTF

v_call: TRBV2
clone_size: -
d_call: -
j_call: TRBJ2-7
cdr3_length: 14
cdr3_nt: TGTGCCAGCAGTGAACAGGGAGGTCGCTACGAGCAGTACTTC
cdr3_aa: CASSEQGGRYEQYF

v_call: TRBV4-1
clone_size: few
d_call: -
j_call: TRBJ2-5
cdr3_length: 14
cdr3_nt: TGCGCCAGCAGCCAGACAAATGCGCAAGAGACCCAGTACTTC
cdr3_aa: CASSQTNAQETQYF